A selection of T cell receptor beta chains follows, all from one sample in a study of OX40 agonist ivuxolimab in advanced cancers. TCRdb's table, derived via immunoSEQ multiplex PCR, lists solely in-frame clones and lacks some. The repertoire includes tens of thousands of clones, around four fifths of them detected once, and over 2% sits in the top ten. The sample in question was CD4+ or CD8+ T cells sorted from blood, obtained in a trial of the OX40 agonist ivuxolimab. These receptors all stem from an adult with an advanced solid tumor such as melanoma, head and neck, liver or kidney cancer. CDR3s include the opening cysteine and the closing phenylalanine or tryptophan. The order of the fields is V gene, D gene, J gene, clone size, CDR3 DNA, CDR3 protein. A D gene is named only where the DNA matches it firmly. Expanded clones get a size class; other rows say once, few or many, or leave the size out.

>TRBV5-4|.|TRBJ2-1|once
TGTGCCAGCAGCCCTTCCAAGCGAAGCTACAATGAGCAGTTCTTC
CASSPSKRSYNEQFF
>TRBV5-6|TRBD1|TRBJ1-6|.
TGTGCCAGCAGCCCCGTGCAGGGGGATTCACCCCTCCACTTT
CASSPVQGDSPLHF
>TRBV19|.|TRBJ2-5|.
TGTGCCAGTAGTACCCCGACATCGGACGGGTACCAAGAGACCCAGTACTTC
CASSTPTSDGYQETQYF
>TRBV12-5|.|TRBJ1-3|.
TGTGCTAGTGGTTTAGGGGTCTCTGGAAACACCATATATTTT
CASGLGVSGNTIYF
>TRBV9|TRBD2|TRBJ2-1|few
TGTGCCAGCAGCCCCACCGGGGGGGCACGGAAGATACACATCGGCAATGAGCAGTTCTTC
CASSPTGGARKIHIGNEQFF
>TRBV7-2|.|TRBJ1-2|.
TGTGCCAGCAGCAACCCGGGGAGTCATGGCTACACCTTC
CASSNPGSHGYTF
>TRBV6-1|.|TRBJ2-3|.
TGTGCCAGCAGTGAATCCCAGGGGCGAGATACGCAGTATTTT
CASSESQGRDTQYF
>TRBV7-3|TRBD2|TRBJ2-3|once
TGTGCCAGCAGCCCGGGCACTACTAGAAGGAGCGGGAGGGATACGCAGTATTTT
CASSPGTTRRSGRDTQYF
>TRBV29-1|.|TRBJ2-3|few
TGCAGCGTTGAAGCCCCCCCAGATACGCAGTATTTT
CSVEAPPDTQYF
>TRBV30|.|TRBJ2-3|.
TGTGCCTGGAGTGTACTGGAAAATACGCAGTATTTT
CAWSVLENTQYF
>TRBV7-3|TRBD2|TRBJ2-3|once
TGTGCCAGCAGCCCCGGGGGGAGCACAGATACGCAGTATTTT
CASSPGGSTDTQYF
>TRBV5-1|TRBD2|TRBJ2-3|.
TGCGCCAGCAGCCCGGCGGGCGGGGGGTTGGCAGATACGCAGTATTTT
CASSPAGGGLADTQYF
>TRBV7-2|.|TRBJ2-7|.
TGTAATCGCCTGGCAACGGCGAACGAGCAGTACTTC
CNRLATANEQYF
>TRBV7-3|.|TRBJ2-2|.
TGTGCCAGCAGCTTAACGCGCGGGGAGCTGTTTTTT
CASSLTRGELFF
>TRBV10-3|.|TRBJ2-4|.
TGTGCCATCAGTGCCCCACGACAGGGAGGCATTCAGTACTTC
CAISAPRQGGIQYF
>TRBV11-3|.|TRBJ2-5|.
TGTGCCAGCAGCTTTAATGGAGCTACCCAAGAGACCCAGTACTTC
CASSFNGATQETQYF
>TRBV7-2|TRBD2|TRBJ2-7|.
TGTGCCAGCAGCTTAGGACGGGAGGGCCCCCACGAGCAGTACTTC
CASSLGREGPHEQYF
>TRBV7-6|.|TRBJ2-4|.
TGTGCCAGCAGCTTAGCCCCCTCACAGGGCCTAGCCAAAAACATTCAGTACTTC
CASSLAPSQGLAKNIQYF
>TRBV25-1|.|TRBJ1-5|.
TGTGCCAGCAGTCCCGGACAGAGCAACAATCAGCCCCAGCATTTT
CASSPGQSNNQPQHF
>TRBV27|TRBD1|TRBJ1-4|.
TGTGCCAGCAGGCCGGGGAGGGGGCGCGAAAAACTGTTTTTT
CASRPGRGREKLFF
>TRBV29-1|.|TRBJ2-3|.
TGCAGCGTTGAAGGGGGAAACCCAGATACGCAGTATTTT
CSVEGGNPDTQYF
>TRBV7-9|.|TRBJ2-3|.
TGTGCCAGCAGCCGGGGATTTAGCACAGATACGCAGTATTTT
CASSRGFSTDTQYF
>TRBV7-6|.|TRBJ1-1|.
TGTGCCAGCAGCTTGCACGAGAACACTGAAGCTTTCTTT
CASSLHENTEAFF
>TRBV7-9|.|TRBJ1-6|.
TGTGCCAGCAGCTTATTTTCTCGGGGAGGACATTCACCCCTCCACTTT
CASSLFSRGGHSPLHF
>TRBV6-5|.|TRBJ2-7|.
TGTGCCAGCAGAGTCCAGAGGGGAATCTACGAGCAGTACTTC
CASRVQRGIYEQYF
>TRBV18|.|TRBJ1-1|.
TGTGCCAGCTCACCGGCGGGGTTCGGTTACACTGAAGCTTTCTTT
CASSPAGFGYTEAFF
>TRBV6-6|TRBD1|TRBJ1-2|.
TGTGCCAGCAGCGTCGACAGGGCTTGGGGCTACACCTTC
CASSVDRAWGYTF
>TRBV21-1|.|TRBJ1-5|.
TGTGCCAGCAGCACTTGGACAGGGGGGAATCAGCCCCAGCATTTT
CASSTWTGGNQPQHF
>TRBV18|.|TRBJ1-1|.
TGTGCCAGCTCACCCAATTCGCCCAGGATGGGCACTGAAGCTTTCTTT
CASSPNSPRMGTEAFF
>TRBV9|.|TRBJ2-1|.
TGTGCCAGCAGCGTAGCTTCCGTTTCGCTTAACAATGAGCAGTTCTTC
CASSVASVSLNNEQFF
>TRBV4-3|.|TRBJ2-7|.
TGCGCCAGCAGCCAAGAGACAAACCCCTCCTACGAGCAGTACTTC
CASSQETNPSYEQYF
>TRBV2|TRBD1|TRBJ1-1|.
TGTGCCAGCAGTGAATGGGGACAGGGGACTGAAGCTTTCTTT
CASSEWGQGTEAFF
>TRBV7-9|.|TRBJ1-1|.
TGTGCCAGCAGCTTAAGCGCGTTGAACACTGAAGCTTTCTTT
CASSLSALNTEAFF
>TRBV11-1|.|TRBJ2-6|.
TGTGCCAGCAGCTTTGGGGCGGCTGGGGCCAACGTCCTGACTTTC
CASSFGAAGANVLTF
>TRBV2|.|TRBJ1-5|.
TGTGCCAGCAGGGGGGACGGATTCAGCAATCAGCCCCAGCATTTT
CASRGDGFSNQPQHF
>TRBV7-2|.|TRBJ1-2|.
TGTGCCAGCAGCTTTGACAGCCTATATGGCTACACCTTC
CASSFDSLYGYTF
>TRBV7-7|.|TRBJ2-7|.
TGTGCTAGCAGCTCCTCGACAGTTTCCTACGAGCAGTACTTC
CASSSSTVSYEQYF
>TRBV4-1|TRBD2|TRBJ2-3|.
TGCGCCAGCAGCCCCCTAGCGGGAGGGGTGGATACGCAGTATTTT
CASSPLAGGVDTQYF
>TRBV5-1|.|TRBJ1-1|.
TGCGCCAGCAGCTTGCCACGGGGCATGAACACTGAAGCTTTCTTT
CASSLPRGMNTEAFF
>TRBV11-3|.|TRBJ1-1|.
TGTGCCAGCAGCTTAGGGGGCGATATGAACACTGAAGCTTTCTTT
CASSLGGDMNTEAFF
>TRBV5-1|.|TRBJ2-1|.
TGCGCCAGCAGCTTTTGGGGGAGTTCCTACAATGAGCAGTTCTTC
CASSFWGSSYNEQFF
>TRBV11-2|.|TRBJ2-7|.
TGTGCCAGCAGCACCGGCCGAGGGGTTTCCTACGAGCAGTACTTC
CASSTGRGVSYEQYF
>TRBV9|TRBD2|TRBJ2-2|few
TGTGCCAGCAGCCTCAATCCTAGCGGGAGGGCCCTCGGCACCGGGGAGCTGTTTTTT
CASSLNPSGRALGTGELFF
>TRBV6-6|.|TRBJ2-3|.
TGTGCCAGCAGTTACTTCGAGGGCACAGATACGCAGTATTTT
CASSYFEGTDTQYF
>TRBV5-1|TRBD1|TRBJ1-1|.
TGCGCCAGCCGCGGGACAGGTAAGATTAGTTCCGAAAACACTGAAGCTTTCTTT
CASRGTGKISSENTEAFF
>TRBV7-2|.|TRBJ2-3|.
TGTGCCAGCAGCTTAATGAGCTCGGATACGCAGTATTTT
CASSLMSSDTQYF
>TRBV6-5|TRBD1|TRBJ1-2|.
TGTGCCAGCAGTTACTCCGTCACCGTGAGGGGGCATGGCTACACCTTC
CASSYSVTVRGHGYTF
>TRBV29-1|TRBD2|TRBJ2-5|.
TGCAGCGTTGAATCGGGCGGGAGCTTGTTTCAAGAGACCCAGTACTTC
CSVESGGSLFQETQYF
>TRBV9|.|TRBJ1-6|.
TGTGCCAGCAGCCCACCAGGGTCAGGAACAAATTCACCCCTCCACTTT
CASSPPGSGTNSPLHF
>TRBV28|TRBD1|TRBJ1-2|once
TGTGCCAGCTTTACAGGGGGCCTGGCCTATGGCTACACCTTC
CASFTGGLAYGYTF
>TRBV30|TRBD1|TRBJ2-2|.
TGTGCCTGGAGAAACAGGGGCGCCGGGGAGCTGTTTTTT
CAWRNRGAGELFF
>TRBV5-1|TRBD1|TRBJ2-3|once
TGCGCCAGCAGCCAGCCGCAGGGGGGCACAGATACGCAGTATTTT
CASSQPQGGTDTQYF
>TRBV7-3|TRBD2|TRBJ2-7|.
TGTGCCAGCAGCCAAACAGCGGGAGCGGTCTACGAGCAGTACTTC
CASSQTAGAVYEQYF
>TRBV9|TRBD1|TRBJ1-3|.
TGTGCCAGCAGCGTCGGGACAGTTACTGGAAACACCATATATTTT
CASSVGTVTGNTIYF
>TRBV11-2|TRBD2|TRBJ2-5|.
TGTGCCAGCAACACCCCCCTTAGCGGGGTTTCCAAGACCCAGTACTTC
CASNTPLSGVSKTQYF